One sample yielded the 20 T cell receptor beta chains listed below, sequenced in a study of cytomegalovirus exposure and HLA in healthy donors (dated by TCRdb to between 2016 and 2019). The receptor library was made with the immunoSEQ multiplex PCR assay. A mixture of 60 forward primers for TCR Vbeta segments and 13 reverse primers for TCR Jbeta segments was used in the multiplex PCR. TCRdb stores this immuneACCESS table with in-frame sequences only. Part of the clones is absent; in the studies checked, under half of the shortfall reflects unresolved V genes, and no reason is known for the rest. The sample has about 110,000 clones on record, about 12% of them singletons. Together, the top ten hold approximately 15% of the sample. The sequencing input was PBMCs. The source is a man between 35 and 55 years old in good health and CMV-seropositive.

This clone has only a few counts. The genes are TRBV19 and TRBJ2-1, with 7 bases aligning to TRBD2. Unmatched junction bases numbered 7, after V lost 5 bases and J lost 3 bases. The CDR3 runs to 15 residues. Germline V gives CDR1 LNHDA, CDR2 SQIVND (reference sequence). The CDR3 DNA follows: TGTGCCAGTAGTCCCTCAGGACTAGACTACAATGAGCAGTTCTTC. It yields the protein CASSPSGLDYNEQFF.

This clone came up a few times. The rearrangement joins TRBV11-2 to TRBJ2-7; 9 bases are a match to TRBD2. CDR1 is SGHAT, CDR2 FQNNGV, per germline. With V trimmed by 7 bases and J by 4 bases, 8 bases remained unmatched. The CDR3 is 14 amino acids. Here the CDR3 reads CASTRGRDVYEQYF. CDR3 sequence (DNA): TGTGCCAGCACGCGCGGGAGGGACGTGTACGAGCAGTACTTC. The full variable domain, in which reference TRBV11-2 and TRBJ2-7 provide the parts outside the CDR3, is EAGVAQSPRYKIIEKRQSVAFWCNPISGHATLYWYQQILGQGPKLLIQFQNNGVVDDSQLPKDRFSAERLKGVDSTLKIQPAKLEDSAVYLCASTRGRDVYEQYFGPGTRLTVT.

This clone occurred a few times. V usage is TRBV10-3 and J usage is TRBJ1-3, with D possibly being TRBD1 (5 bases). The germline CDR1 and CDR2 sequences are ENHRY and SYGVKD. Between the trimmed V and J ends, which lost 10 bases and 0 bases, there was a span of 13 bases. CDR3 length equals 14 residues. CDR3 coding DNA: TGTGCCACTAGGGACTCGAGCTCTGGAAACACCATATATTTT. Its translation is CATRDSSSGNTIYF.

V usage is TRBV2 and J usage is TRBJ2-7, with D possibly being TRBD1 (6 bases). Germline V gene lookup returns CDR1 SNHLY and CDR2 FYNNEI. V dropped 8 bases and J dropped 6 bases, with 17 bases sitting between them. This CDR3 contains 13 residues. Here the CDR3 DNA reads TGTGCCAGCTTTTTGGACAGTTTTGGCGAGCAGTACTTC. This gives the protein CASFLDSFGEQYF.

This clone was counted between two and nine times. This chain uses TRBV5-1 with TRBJ2-5; a weak D match, TRBD1 (5 bases). Germline V CDR1 and CDR2: SGHRS, YFSETQ. The CDR3 has 14 amino acids. V was cut by 3 bases and J by 5 bases, with 14 bases left in between. CDR3 protein: CASSSRTKLETQYF. Here the CDR3 DNA reads TGCGCCAGCAGCTCCCGGACAAAATTGGAGACCCAGTACTTC.

This clone has a count of ten or more. This chain's CDR3 is CAWGTGEEWSPLHF. For the CDR3, the DNA is TGTGCCTGGGGGACAGGGGAGGAATGGTCACCCCTCCACTTT. V and J are TRBV30 and TRBJ1-6, with 10 positions matching TRBD1. Trimming cost V 5 bases and J 10 bases; bases outside gene matches: 8. CDR3 length equals 14 residues. Germline V gene lookup returns CDR1 GTSNPN and CDR2 SVGIG (reference sequence).

The chain is built from TRBV5-1 and TRBJ2-7; the D gene is possibly TRBD2 (6 bases). V lost 1 base, J lost 5 bases, and 16 bases lay in between. Germline-derived CDR1 and CDR2 are SGHRS and YFSETQ. The CDR3 extends over 15 amino acids. CDR3 sequence: CASSLLGSFVDEQYF. For the CDR3, the DNA is TGCGCCAGCAGCTTGCTCGGGAGTTTTGTCGACGAGCAGTACTTC.

This clone came up a few times. V usage is TRBV6-5 and J usage is TRBJ2-5; 8 nucleotides align to TRBD1. CDR3 length: 15 amino acids. From germline, CDR1 is MNHEY and CDR2 SVGAGI. Trimming took 7 bases from V and 2 from J; bases not matched to a gene: 9. The CDR3 DNA follows: TGTGCCAGCACCCAGGGGACAGGTTCACAAGAGACCCAGTACTTC. It yields the protein CASTQGTGSQETQYF.

The genes are TRBV6-1 and TRBJ2-7; D not resolved. The V gene lost 2 bases and the J gene lost 1 base, with 6 bases spanning the gap. Looked up from germline, CDR1 is MNHNS and CDR2 is SASEGT. This CDR3 region has 13 residues. CDR3: CASSENLSYEQYF. CDR3 bases: TGTGCCAGCAGTGAAAACTTATCCTACGAGCAGTACTTC.

In this sample, this clone turned up a few times. The chain is built from TRBV11-2 and TRBJ2-5; D perhaps matches TRBD1 (6 bases). CDR3 length equals 16 residues. CDR1 SGHAT and CDR2 FQNNGV come from the germline V gene. V gave up 5 bases and J gave up 0 bases, with 16 bases separating them. CDR3 region: CASSQDSEAYQETQYF. The CDR3 DNA follows: TGTGCCAGCAGCCAGGACAGTGAAGCGTACCAAGAGACCCAGTACTTC.

The sample holds a few counts of this clone. The chain has TRBV5-1 and TRBJ1-5; D remains unclear. The germline V gene encodes CDR1 SGHRS and CDR2 YFSETQ. This CDR3 is 15 amino acids long. Trimming shortened V by 4 bases and J by 6 bases, and 17 bases separated the two germline ends. The CDR3 loop is CASSPEGLTPQPQHF. The CDR3 region has the DNA TGCGCCAGCAGCCCCGAGGGCCTAACCCCTCAGCCCCAGCATTTT.

This clone was seen a handful of times. This chain links TRBV7-9 with TRBJ2-7; no firm D call. Deletions cut 5 bases from V and 4 bases from J, with 9 bases between. Germline CDR1 and CDR2: SEHNR and FQNEAQ (reference sequence). This CDR3 comprises 12 residues. This CDR3 is CASSPGYYEQYF. Written as DNA, the CDR3 is TGTGCCAGCAGCCCAGGATATTACGAGCAGTACTTC.

The chain carries TRBV6-5 and TRBJ2-3; 9 bases map to TRBD1. CDR3 length equals 14 residues. CDR1 is MNHEY and CDR2 is SVGAGI in the germline V gene. Trimming took 8 bases from V and 4 from J; bases not matched to a gene: 7. In DNA form, the CDR3 reads TGTGCCAGCGGAAGAGACAGGGGGGCAGATACGCAGTATTTT. Encoded protein: CASGRDRGADTQYF.

Turning to this clone: This same CDR3 is encoded by further DNA sequences in the sample. This chain joins TRBV29-1 and TRBJ1-2; D is ambiguous. Germline loops: CDR1 SQVTM, CDR2 ANQGSEA. V was shortened by 3 bases and J by 4 bases, with 6 bases between the two germline ends. The CDR3 runs to 11 residues. This chain's CDR3 is CSVERSYGYTF. The CDR3 DNA follows: TGCAGCGTTGAGAGGAGCTATGGCTACACCTTC.

This clone was counted only a few times. Its ends do not fully match the called genes, so a read error is possible. The rearrangement joins TRBV10-2 to TRBJ2-7; D is uncertain. CDR1 and CDR2 from the germline V gene are WSHSY and SAAADI. The CDR3 length is 12 residues. CDR3 amino acids: CASSGLSDEQYF. The DNA of the CDR3 is TGCGCCAGCAGTGGACTCTCCGACGAGCAGTACTTC.

The V and J genes are TRBV5-1 and TRBJ2-3, with D perhaps matching TRBD2 (6 bases). V was trimmed by 2 bases and J by 2 bases, leaving 21 bases between them. Germline assignment: CDR1 SGHRS and CDR2 YFSETQ. The CDR3 totals 18 residues. Here the CDR3 reads CASSFHQGGGSYTDTQYF. DNA for the CDR3: TGCGCCAGCAGCTTTCACCAGGGAGGCGGCTCCTACACAGATACGCAGTATTTT.

This chain links TRBV7-2 with TRBJ1-1; D is ambiguous. Per the germline V gene, CDR1 is SGHTA and CDR2 is FQGNSA. Trimming shortened V by 0 bases and J by 1 base, and 6 bases separated the two germline ends. This CDR3 has 14 amino acids. CDR3 sequence reads: CASSLASGNTEAFF. CDR3 sequence (DNA): TGTGCCAGCAGCTTAGCGTCGGGGAACACTGAAGCTTTCTTT. The whole variable domain, filled in from reference TRBV7-2 and TRBJ1-1, reads GAGVSQSPSNKVTEKGKDVELRCDPISGHTALYWYRQSLGQGLEFLIYFQGNSAPDKSGLPSDRFSAERTGGSVSTLTIQRTQQEDSAVYLCASSLASGNTEAFFGQGTRLTVV.

The CDR3 region is CSVGISGRGEQFF. CDR3 DNA sequence: TGCAGCGTTGGTATTAGCGGGAGGGGTGAGCAGTTCTTC. The chain is built from TRBV29-1 and TRBJ2-1; 11 nucleotides line up with TRBD2. The junction had 5 bases not matched to a gene; V was cut back by 4 bases and J by 9 bases. Germline V lookup: CDR1 SQVTM, CDR2 ANQGSEA. The CDR3 loop spans 13 amino acids.

The CDR3 nucleotides are TGCGCCAGCAGCTTCCAGGGAAGGATGAACACTGAAGCTTTCTTT. Its protein product is CASSFQGRMNTEAFF. This chain links TRBV5-1 with TRBJ1-1; weak D call: TRBD1 (5 bases). Germline CDR1 SGHRS, CDR2 YFSETQ. The CDR3 is 15 amino acids. The germline V and J ends were trimmed by 2 bases and 0 bases, with 11 bases remaining between them.

A single count supports this clone. The J gene is TRBJ2-7, the V gene TRBV27; D is undetermined. V lost 6 bases to trimming and J lost 3 bases, with 12 bases between them. There are 13 residues in the CDR3. Germline CDR1 is MNHEY and CDR2 is SMNVEV (reference sequence). Written as DNA, the CDR3 is TGTGCCAGCAGCATTGGGCAGTTCTACGAGCAGTACTTC. As protein: CASSIGQFYEQYF.